The entry that follows covers one T cell receptor (beta chain) sequence. Its specific antigen is unknown. No base quality information exists; no much larger clone differs at one position. These data come from a study of beta chain features in type 1 diabetes (dated by TCRdb to 2016 to 2019). Study-level background: Mean age, gender distribution, total cell number and subset yield did not differ between patients and healthy donors. Across all samples, 107,917,701 sorted cells were examined, and cell number per subset correlated strongly with RNA yield. The study compared the TCRB repertoires of sorted circulating CD4+ T cell subsets in recently diagnosed type 1 diabetes patients with those in matched healthy donors. Naive and central memory subsets were obtained from all 30 or so donors, but regulatory and stem cell-like memory subsets were isolated from only 8 patients and roughly 8 healthy donors. Here is what the overall study found, with its caveats: Patients with type 1 diabetes made fewer insertions and deleted more nucleotides at VDJ recombination sites, implying thymic rearrangement abnormalities. Naive, central memory and regulatory TCRB repertoires appeared to be more similar among patients than among healthy donors. Sequencing cDNA rather than genomic DNA could over-represent highly expressing activated cells, although activation and CD3 levels did not differ between groups. Shorter templates might be favored by PCR, yet because patient and control samples were amplified and corrected together, any such skew would affect both groups equally. Because small numbers of individuals were included in the HLA sub-analyses, any influence of HLA type on TCRB rearrangement was left unresolved. In all four CD4+ subsets, TCRB CDR3 length was moderately but significantly shorter in type 1 diabetes patients.

The entire amount of isolated RNA was reverse transcribed using the High Capacity cDNA Reverse Transcription Kit, so the sequenced TCRB transcripts were expressed ones. Naive, central memory and regulatory T cell samples underwent deep immunoSEQ sequencing, averaging about 3.3 million total reads per sample. Sorted cells were lysed in RLT buffer and RNA was extracted with DNase-treated RNeasy Micro or Mini kits, depending on cell number. To prevent cross-contamination, each cell subset was processed individually, whereas patient and healthy donor samples were processed jointly. Using the immunoSEQ multiplex PCR, TCRB sequences were amplified from cDNA into 87-bp fragments spanning the CDR3 region. The amplicons were sequenced using the Illumina HiSeq platform. The paper's data handling went like this. Synthetic template baselines were used to correct PCR bias computationally, reads within Hamming distance 2 were collapsed together, and singletons that could not be merged were discarded. Reads were aligned against IMGT so that V, D and J genes, CDR3 length and insertions or deletions at six rearrangement sites could be assigned. Within each subset, clonotype counts were normalized to sorted cell number, and only after that were true diversity and Gini coefficients computed with the tcR R package. Repertoire sharing was quantified using the overlap coefficient calculated on TCRB nucleotide sequences. Out-of-frame TCRB sequences from naive cells were analyzed to stand in for the pre-selection repertoire. The source is immuneACCESS, and TCRdb retained only in-frame sequences with V and J called. Part of the clones is not carried over; for the studies checked, unresolved V genes explain less than half of this, and the remainder is unexplained. V, J and clone size derive from that table, while D and trimming were established from the DNA sequence. For this sample the table gives fewer than 350,000 clones, of which about 20% were detected only once. Under 0.055% of the sample lies in the top ten.

The germline V gene (reference sequence) provides CDR1 DFQATT and CDR2 SNEGSKA. The CDR3 covers 11 residues, taking in both the cysteine and the phenylalanine. The only DNA kept is the CDR3, 33 bases in frame from the first base. Relative to germline, V is 3 bases shorter and J is 13 bases shorter, with 15 bases between their ends. Each donor gave one peripheral blood draw, approximately 100 mL on average, collected into heparinised tubes. A BD FACSAria II and a panel including CD45RO, CCR7, CD25, CD127, CD95 and CD27 were used to sort naive, central memory, regulatory and stem cell-like memory CD4+ T cells. A purity above 98% was achieved for all sorted populations. PBMCs were separated immediately by Lymphoprep density gradient centrifugation and were stained directly, without being cultured. To minimize batch effects, samples were stained and sorted in pairs, one healthy donor with one patient per experiment.

What was sequenced was naive CD4+ T cells from blood. This specimen's cell subset or site label, per the study, means: true naive CD4+ T cells. The rearranged segments are TRBV20-1 and TRBJ1-2, with TRBD1 tentatively as D gene (5 bases match). The receptor's source is a woman aged 18 to 35 in good health. This receptor has the CDR3 CSASPGRDCTF. The nucleotide sequence is TGCAGTGCTAGTCCCGGACGGGACTGCACCTTC.